This is a list of T cell receptor beta chains from one sample in a study of post-analysis software for immune sequencing data. TCRdb redid the calling of the PCR reads with MiXCR, one entry per CDR3 protein. The table lists hundreds of thousands of distinct CDR3 sequences, 25% to 30% of them singletons. The sample was blood. These TCRs come from a girl under 18 with multiple sclerosis. Each CDR3 is given with its conserved first and last residue. D genes are given only for firm matches. For some rows the clone size is stated as once, few or many, or as a class when expanded; others skip it.

V: TRBV7-2
size: .
D: TRBD1
J: TRBJ1-6
CDR3: CASSSERQGAWGSRRSPLHF
DNA: TGTGCCAGCAGCTCCGAAAGACAGGGGGCATGGGGAAGCCGGAGATCACCCCTCCACTTT

V: TRBV4-2
size: .
D: .
J: TRBJ2-7
CDR3: CASSQDWRGHGYEQYF
DNA: TGTGCCAGCAGCCAAGATTGGAGGGGGCATGGCTACGAGCAGTACTTC

V: TRBV29-1
size: .
D: .
J: TRBJ2-1
CDR3: CSVGNSDRNEQFF
DNA: TGCAGCGTTGGAAATAGCGATAGAAATGAGCAGTTCTTC

V: TRBV9
size: .
D: TRBD2
J: TRBJ2-3
CDR3: CASSEGLAATDTQYF
DNA: TGTGCCAGCAGCGAAGGACTAGCGGCCACAGATACGCAGTATTTT

V: TRBV12-3/TRBV12-4
size: .
D: TRBD1
J: TRBJ1-2
CDR3: CASRPRQGAVYGYTF
DNA: TGTGCCAGCAGACCACGACAGGGGGCGGTCTATGGCTACACCTTC

V: TRBV6-1
size: few
D: .
J: TRBJ2-6
CDR3: CASSEVRTGANVLTF
DNA: TGTGCCAGCAGTGAAGTCAGGACTGGGGCCAACGTCCTGACTTTC

V: TRBV20-1
size: .
D: TRBD2
J: TRBJ2-1
CDR3: CSAPAGASSYNEQFF
DNA: TGCAGTGCGCCAGCGGGGGCGAGCTCCTACAATGAGCAGTTCTTC

V: TRBV28
size: .
D: .
J: TRBJ2-4
CDR3: CASSLGYIQYF
DNA: TGTGCCAGCAGTTTGGGGTACATTCAGTACTTC

V: TRBV27
size: .
D: TRBD2
J: TRBJ2-1
CDR3: CASSPAGLAFNEQFF
DNA: TGTGCCAGCAGTCCCGCCGGACTAGCCTTCAATGAGCAGTTCTTC

V: TRBV13
size: .
D: .
J: TRBJ2-3
CDR3: CASSSPHRTDTQYF
DNA: TGTGCCAGCAGCTCCCCTCATCGGACAGATACGCAGTATTTT

V: TRBV28
size: many
D: TRBD1
J: TRBJ2-7
CDR3: CASEARDRGYEQYF
DNA: TGTGCCAGCGAGGCCAGGGACAGGGGCTACGAGCAGTACTTC

V: TRBV18
size: .
D: .
J: TRBJ2-7
CDR3: CASSPGDTYEQYF
DNA: TGTGCCAGCTCACCCGGGGACACCTACGAGCAGTACTTC

V: TRBV5-5
size: .
D: .
J: TRBJ1-1
CDR3: CASHLRLNTEAFF
DNA: TGTGCCAGCCACCTCAGGCTGAACACTGAAGCTTTCTTT

V: TRBV6-5
size: many
D: .
J: TRBJ2-7
CDR3: CASTGLASYEQYF
DNA: TGTGCCAGCACGGGACTGGCCTCCTACGAGCAGTACTTC

V: TRBV10-3
size: .
D: .
J: TRBJ1-4
CDR3: CAIRAAANEKLFF
DNA: TGTGCCATTAGGGCGGCCGCTAATGAAAAACTGTTTTTT

V: TRBV7-2
size: .
D: TRBD2
J: TRBJ2-5
CDR3: CASSLTSGGINEQYF
DNA: TGTGCCAGCAGCTTAACTAGCGGGGGGATTAATGAGCAGTACTTC

V: TRBV7-2
size: .
D: .
J: TRBJ1-2
CDR3: CASSSQIRHTF
DNA: TGTGCCAGCAGCTCCCAAATTAGGCACACCTTC

V: TRBV28
size: .
D: .
J: TRBJ2-5
CDR3: CASSFTNQETQYF
DNA: TGTGCCAGCAGTTTCACCAACCAAGAGACCCAGTACTTC

V: TRBV5-5
size: few
D: TRBD2
J: TRBJ2-5
CDR3: CASSAGLAGGETQYF
DNA: TGTGCCAGCAGCGCGGGACTAGCGGGAGGAGAGACCCAGTACTTC

V: TRBV5-6
size: few
D: TRBD2
J: TRBJ2-1
CDR3: CASSWGGTSGDNEQFF
DNA: TGTGCCAGCAGCTGGGGGGGGACTAGCGGGGATAATGAGCAGTTCTTC

V: TRBV12-3/TRBV12-4
size: few
D: TRBD1
J: TRBJ2-3
CDR3: CASSFRTGGTDTQYF
DNA: TGTGCCAGCAGTTTCCGGACAGGGGGCACAGATACGCAGTATTTT

V: TRBV20-1
size: .
D: .
J: TRBJ2-7
CDR3: CSARRQGQLYQNYEQYF
DNA: TGCAGTGCTAGACGGCAGGGTCAACTGTATCAGAATTACGAGCAGTACTTC

V: TRBV12-3/TRBV12-4
size: .
D: .
J: TRBJ2-2
CDR3: CASSTWDTGELFF
DNA: TGTGCCAGCAGTACTTGGGACACCGGGGAGCTGTTTTTT

V: TRBV20-1
size: once
D: TRBD2
J: TRBJ2-1
CDR3: CSASSGTSGGAHNEQFF
DNA: TGCAGTGCTAGCAGCGGGACTAGCGGGGGGGCCCACAATGAGCAGTTCTTC

V: TRBV12-3/TRBV12-4
size: few
D: .
J: TRBJ2-3
CDR3: CASTQDITDTQYF
DNA: TGTGCCAGCACCCAGGACATCACAGATACGCAGTATTTT

V: TRBV6-6
size: few
D: .
J: TRBJ2-7
CDR3: CASSSAASLQYF
DNA: TGTGCCAGCAGTTCGGCAGCTAGCTTGCAGTACTTC

V: TRBV5-1
size: many
D: .
J: TRBJ2-5
CDR3: CASSSHQETQYF
DNA: TGCGCCAGCAGCTCGCACCAAGAGACCCAGTACTTC

V: TRBV28
size: once
D: .
J: TRBJ1-2
CDR3: CASSLPDTYYGYTF
DNA: TGTGCCAGCAGTTTACCGGACACGTACTATGGCTACACCTTC

V: TRBV6-6
size: few
D: TRBD2
J: TRBJ2-1
CDR3: CASSSLAGWENDEQFF
DNA: TGTGCCAGCAGTTCCCTAGCGGGATGGGAGAACGATGAGCAGTTCTTC

V: TRBV28
size: few
D: .
J: TRBJ2-1
CDR3: CVSTLSLEEQFF
DNA: TGTGTCAGCACCCTCTCCTTGGAAGAGCAGTTCTTC

V: TRBV29-1
size: .
D: .
J: TRBJ1-1
CDR3: CSVAPQRWTNTEAFF
DNA: TGCAGCGTTGCCCCGCAGCGGTGGACGAACACTGAAGCTTTCTTT

V: TRBV29-1
size: .
D: .
J: TRBJ2-3
CDR3: CSVEETGDTQYF
DNA: TGCAGCGTTGAAGAAACAGGGGATACGCAGTATTTT

V: TRBV6-5
size: many
D: .
J: TRBJ2-5
CDR3: CASMTGETQYF
DNA: TGTGCCAGCATGACAGGAGAGACCCAGTACTTC

V: TRBV20-1
size: .
D: .
J: TRBJ1-2
CDR3: CSARDSTGARFYGYTF
DNA: TGCAGTGCTAGAGATTCAACCGGGGCGCGGTTTTATGGCTACACCTTC

V: TRBV20-1
size: .
D: TRBD1
J: TRBJ2-7
CDR3: CSARDRRTGDSYEQYF
DNA: TGCAGTGCTAGAGATAGACGGACAGGAGATTCCTACGAGCAGTACTTC

V: TRBV20-1
size: .
D: TRBD1
J: TRBJ1-5
CDR3: CSALSGGGGNQPQHF
DNA: TGCAGTGCCCTGTCAGGGGGAGGGGGCAATCAGCCCCAGCATTTT

V: TRBV28
size: few
D: .
J: TRBJ2-4
CDR3: CASRQQELAKNIQYF
DNA: TGTGCCAGCAGACAGCAGGAGCTAGCCAAAAACATTCAGTACTTC

V: TRBV11-3
size: once
D: .
J: TRBJ1-1
CDR3: CASSRTYRGLNTEAFF
DNA: TGTGCCAGCAGCCGGACCTACAGAGGACTGAACACTGAAGCTTTCTTT

V: TRBV20-1
size: few
D: .
J: TRBJ2-1
CDR3: CSARPLYNEQFF
DNA: TGCAGTGCTAGACCCCTCTACAATGAGCAGTTCTTC

V: TRBV20-1
size: .
D: TRBD2
J: TRBJ2-7
CDR3: CSASHSGTRTYEQYF
DNA: TGCAGTGCTAGTCACTCCGGGACTAGAACCTACGAGCAGTACTTC

V: TRBV29-1
size: .
D: .
J: TRBJ2-1
CDR3: CSAIQRGADNEQFF
DNA: TGCAGCGCCATCCAACGGGGTGCGGACAATGAGCAGTTCTTC

V: TRBV24-1
size: few
D: .
J: TRBJ2-3
CDR3: CATSERQDTQYF
DNA: TGTGCCACCAGTGAAAGGCAAGATACGCAGTATTTT

V: TRBV4-2
size: .
D: .
J: TRBJ2-3
CDR3: CASSQLGGSSRTDTQYF
DNA: TGTGCCAGCAGCCAACTGGGGGGATCCTCTCGCACAGATACGCAGTATTTT

V: TRBV20-1
size: few
D: .
J: TRBJ1-2
CDR3: CSARPGKGWGYTF
DNA: TGCAGTGCTAGGCCGGGGAAAGGGTGGGGCTACACCTTC

V: TRBV11-2
size: .
D: TRBD2
J: TRBJ2-1
CDR3: CASSRDGRGGHEQFF
DNA: TGTGCCAGCAGCCGAGACGGGCGGGGGGGTCATGAGCAGTTCTTC

V: TRBV28
size: many
D: TRBD1
J: TRBJ2-5
CDR3: CASRTGGWETQYF
DNA: TGTGCCAGCAGGACAGGGGGCTGGGAGACCCAGTACTTC

V: TRBV7-9
size: .
D: .
J: TRBJ2-5
CDR3: CASSLGPTKTQYF
DNA: TGTGCCAGCAGCTTAGGGCCCACCAAGACCCAGTACTTC

V: TRBV5-5
size: many
D: .
J: TRBJ2-7
CDR3: CASSPQNTYEQYF
DNA: TGTGCCAGCAGCCCGCAAAATACCTACGAGCAGTACTTC

V: TRBV9
size: many
D: .
J: TRBJ2-3
CDR3: CASSGDTQYF
DNA: TGTGCCAGCAGCGGGGATACGCAGTATTTT

V: TRBV6-5
size: few
D: TRBD1
J: TRBJ1-5
CDR3: CASRRGTGANQPQHF
DNA: TGTGCCAGCAGACGAGGGACAGGGGCTAATCAGCCCCAGCATTTT

V: TRBV7-6
size: .
D: .
J: TRBJ1-5
CDR3: CASSLGRGPGDRPQHF
DNA: TGTGCCAGCAGCTTAGGTCGGGGGCCAGGGGATCGGCCCCAGCATTTT

V: TRBV6-5
size: .
D: TRBD1
J: TRBJ1-2
CDR3: CASRMTGGVLHYGYTF
DNA: TGTGCCAGCAGGATGACAGGGGGCGTTCTACACTATGGCTACACCTTC

V: TRBV12-3/TRBV12-4
size: .
D: .
J: TRBJ2-5
CDR3: CASSLALRTAQETQYF
DNA: TGTGCCAGCAGTTTAGCGCTACGGACAGCACAAGAGACCCAGTACTTC

V: TRBV4-1
size: few
D: .
J: TRBJ1-4
CDR3: CASSQEAEKLFF
DNA: TGCGCCAGCAGCCAAGAAGCGGAGAAACTGTTTTTT

V: TRBV20-1
size: .
D: .
J: TRBJ1-5
CDR3: CSARGGQLSNQPQHF
DNA: TGCAGTGCTAGAGGGGGGCAGCTTAGCAATCAGCCCCAGCATTTT

V: TRBV15
size: few
D: .
J: TRBJ1-5
CDR3: CATSRGVSNQPQHF
DNA: TGTGCCACCAGCAGAGGAGTTAGCAATCAGCCCCAGCATTTT

V: TRBV20-1
size: .
D: TRBD1
J: TRBJ1-5
CDR3: CSGNRGNQPQHF
DNA: TGCAGTGGAAACAGGGGGAATCAGCCCCAGCATTTT

V: TRBV12-3/TRBV12-4
size: few
D: .
J: TRBJ1-1
CDR3: CASSLLLVNTEAFF
DNA: TGTGCCAGCAGTTTGTTGTTGGTGAACACTGAAGCTTTCTTT

V: TRBV7-2
size: few
D: .
J: TRBJ1-4
CDR3: CASSPRQPLNEKLFF
DNA: TGTGCCAGCAGCCCCCGACAGCCCTTAAATGAAAAACTGTTTTTT